Included here is one T cell receptor (beta chain) sequence, with context. The antigen is not known. Germline assignment: CDR1 MNHEY and CDR2 SMNVEV (reference sequence). V lost 0 bases and J lost 7, with 15 bases in between. This CDR3 is 15 amino acids long. Libraries were prepared by immunoSEQ multiplex PCR; TCRdb keeps only in-frame clonotypes and omits some of them. The table has roughly 62,000 clones, more than 75% seen once. Exclusion of a patient followed from autoimmune disease history or systemic immunosuppression. Samples of blood were obtained at baseline, on cycle 4 day 1, and on cycle 7 day 1. These data belong to a study of OX40 agonist ivuxolimab in advanced cancers. At the level of the study: Anti-PD-1, anti-PD-L1 or anti-CTLA-4 therapy given earlier was allowed, and over 35% had some.

Study-wide results and limits: CD8+ T cells were the subset that, on average, had more expanded clones than CD4+.

The receptor comes from an adult with an advanced solid tumor such as melanoma, head and neck, liver or kidney cancer. The starting material was CD4+ or CD8+ T cells sorted from blood, obtained in a trial of the OX40 agonist ivuxolimab. This chain links TRBV27 with TRBJ1-2; perhaps TRBD1 as D (5 bases). CDR3 in DNA: TGTGCCAGCAGTTTATCGATTGTCAGGGATAGTGGCTACACCTTC. It translates to CASSLSIVRDSGYTF.